The 15 T cell receptor beta chains listed next were all sequenced from one sample in a study of blood T cell repertoires in COVID-19. Assay: immunoSEQ multiplex PCR; the TCRdb copy retains only in-frame clones and omits some. The data show about 350,000 clones, approximately 89% seen once. Material: peripheral blood. All receptors come from a woman aged 60-75 years with COVID-19, enrolled during active disease.

This clone was counted between two and nine times. The rearrangement joins TRBV24-1 to TRBJ1-6; D is undetermined. This CDR3 is 19 amino acids long. The ends were cut back, 1 base at V and 0 bases at J, with 15 bases in the middle. Germline V CDR1 and CDR2: KGHDR, SFDVKD. The CDR3 DNA sequence: TGTGCCACCAGTGATTTACCTGGCAGGCCCAGCTCCTATAATTCACCCCTCCACTTT. Its translation is CATSDLPGRPSSYNSPLHF.

The chain couples TRBV18 to TRBJ1-5; D gene uncertain. The CDR3 length is 15 residues. The V end was cut by 4 bases, the J end by 4 bases, with 14 bases between. Germline CDR1 reads KGHSH; CDR2 reads LQKENI. The CDR3 protein is CASSRESAGNQPQHF. In DNA form, the CDR3 reads TGTGCCAGCTCACGTGAGAGCGCCGGGAATCAGCCCCAGCATTTT.

The chain carries TRBV6-1 and TRBJ1-2; TRBD1 matches at 11 bases. Germline CDR1 and CDR2: MNHNS and SASEGT. The CDR3 consists of 16 residues. The trim removed 4 bases at V and 9 bases at J, leaving 13 bases unmatched. The CDR3 here is CASSGRTGGGGLSYTF. In nucleotides, the CDR3 is TGTGCCAGCAGTGGACGGACAGGGGGCGGGGGTTTGAGCTACACCTTC.

The chain uses TRBV9 and TRBJ2-5; 7 bases match TRBD2. Germline loops: CDR1 SGDLS, CDR2 YYNGEE. The V and J ends lost 6 bases and 0 bases, in that order; junction bases with no gene match: 5. This CDR3 region has 14 residues. The CDR3 nucleotides are TGTGCCAGCAACGGGGGGATGCACCAAGAGACCCAGTACTTC. It translates to CASNGGMHQETQYF.

This clone was seen once. The V gene is TRBV6-5, the J gene TRBJ1-1, with D tentatively TRBD1 (5 bases). CDR3 size: 13 residues. In germline, CDR1 is MNHEY, CDR2 SVGAGI. V lost 2 bases and J lost 12, with 16 bases in between. In DNA form, the CDR3 reads TGTGCCAGCAGTTACGGTACAGGTCGGATTTCTTTCTTT. This translates into CASSYGTGRISFF.

The V and J genes are TRBV7-6 and TRBJ2-3, with 9 bases identical to TRBD1. The V segment lost 0 bases and the J segment 5 bases; nucleotides outside the gene matches: 9. The germline CDR1 and CDR2 sequences are SGHVS and FNYEAQ. The length of the CDR3 is 17 residues. The CDR3 nucleotides are TGTGCCAGCAGCTTAGCGGGAGGGGACAGGGCAAAAGATACGCAGTATTTT. Translated, it gives CASSLAGGDRAKDTQYF.

V is TRBV10-3 and J is TRBJ2-7; 11 bases map to TRBD1. The CDR3 consists of 14 residues. In germline, CDR1 is ENHRY, CDR2 SYGVKD. After removal of 7 bases from V and 4 bases from J, the junction contained 6 bases not matched to a gene. CDR3: CAITTGTGGYEQYF. As DNA, the CDR3 is TGTGCCATCACCACCGGGACAGGGGGGTACGAGCAGTACTTC.

CDR3 sequence (DNA): TGTGCCAGCGCGGGACAGGGGTATAATTCACCCCTCCACTTT. Translation: CASAGQGYNSPLHF. This chain connects TRBV5-6 to TRBJ1-6, with 10 bases matching TRBD1. With V trimmed by 7 bases and J by 4 bases, 2 bases remained unmatched. The CDR3 has 14 amino acids. Germline loops: CDR1 SGHDT, CDR2 YYEEEE.

V and J are TRBV7-9 and TRBJ1-4; D is ambiguous. This CDR3 is built from 13 residues. In germline, CDR1 is SEHNR, CDR2 FQNEAQ (reference sequence). V was cut by 5 bases and J by 10 bases, with 14 bases left in between. The DNA for the CDR3 is TGTGCCAGCAGCCCCCGCGGAGGAGGAAAACTGTTTTTT. It yields the protein CASSPRGGGKLFF.

The chain uses TRBV2 and TRBJ2-3, with 13 bases identical to TRBD2. Trimming at V came to 5 bases and at J to 2 bases, leaving 10 bases not matched to a gene. This CDR3 spans 18 amino acids. Germline lookup yields CDR1 SNHLY and CDR2 FYNNEI. The CDR3: CASSYRTSGGIFTDTQYF. The CDR3, as DNA: TGTGCCAGCAGTTACCGGACTAGCGGGGGAATATTCACAGATACGCAGTATTTT.

The chain has TRBV5-1 and TRBJ1-2; TRBD1 matches at 8 bases. Germline CDR1 is SGHRS and CDR2 is YFSETQ. This CDR3 has 14 residues. The V segment lost 0 bases and the J segment 6 bases; nucleotides outside the gene matches: 4. The CDR3 sequence is CASSLALTGDGYTF. In DNA, the CDR3 is TGCGCCAGCAGCTTGGCGCTGACAGGGGATGGCTACACCTTC.

V is TRBV12-3 or TRBV12-4 and J is TRBJ2-2; D call uncertain. Trimming removed 4 bases from V and 6 bases from J, with 9 bases in between. The CDR3 loop spans 13 amino acids. The CDR3, as DNA: TGTGCCAGCAGTTCGCTAATTCCCGGGGAGCTGTTTTTT. It specifies CASSSLIPGELFF.

The J gene is TRBJ2-5, the V gene TRBV5-1; 8 bases are shared with TRBD2. Germline V gene lookup returns CDR1 SGHRS and CDR2 YFSETQ. J was trimmed by 2 bases and V by 7 bases; bases with no gene match: 7. The CDR3 is 14 residues long. CDR3: CASARGGEQETQYF. DNA of the CDR3: TGCGCCAGCGCCCGGGGGGGAGAACAAGAGACCCAGTACTTC.

V gene TRBV5-1 combines with J gene TRBJ1-2; 8 bases align to TRBD1. The CDR3 length is 15 residues. Looked up from germline, CDR1 is SGHRS and CDR2 is YFSETQ. V gave up 0 bases and J gave up 5 bases; unmatched junction bases: 6. The CDR3 sequence: CASSLGAGGGYGYTF. As DNA, the CDR3 is TGCGCCAGCAGCTTGGGGGCAGGGGGCGGATATGGCTACACCTTC. The full variable domain, rest sourced from reference TRBV5-1 and TRBJ1-2, is KAGVTQTPRYLIKTRGQQVTLSCSPISGHRSVSWYQQTPGQGLQFLFEYFSETQRNKGNFPGRFSGRQFSNSRSEMNVSTLELGDSALYLCASSLGAGGGYGYTFGSGTRLTVV.

The rearrangement joins TRBV10-3 to TRBJ1-2; 10 nucleotides line up with TRBD1. V dropped 10 bases and J dropped 8; count of bases not matched to a gene: 13. Per the germline V gene, CDR1 is ENHRY and CDR2 is SYGVKD. There are 14 residues in the CDR3. The CDR3 DNA is TGTGCCACGAGCCCGACAGGGGGCCAAGGGGGCTACACCTTC. Translated: CATSPTGGQGGYTF.